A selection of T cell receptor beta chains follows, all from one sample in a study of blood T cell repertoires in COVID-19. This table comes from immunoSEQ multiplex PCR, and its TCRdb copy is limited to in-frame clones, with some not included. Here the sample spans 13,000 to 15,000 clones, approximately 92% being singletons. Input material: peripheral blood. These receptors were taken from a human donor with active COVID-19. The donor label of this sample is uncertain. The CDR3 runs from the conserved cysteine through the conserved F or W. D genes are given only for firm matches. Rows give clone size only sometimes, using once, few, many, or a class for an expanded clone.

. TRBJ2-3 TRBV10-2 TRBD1 TGCGCCAGCAGTGAGTGGGTTCCGGGACAGGGAACAGATACGCAGTATTTT CASSEWVPGQGTDTQYF
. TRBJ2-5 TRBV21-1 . TGTGCCAGCAGTGAGGCGACTAGCGGGGGGGCAAAGACCCAGTACTTC CASSEATSGGAKTQYF
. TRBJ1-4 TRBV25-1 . TGTGCCAGCAGTGAAACAAGGGGGTCGAGTGAAAAACTGTTTTTT CASSETRGSSEKLFF
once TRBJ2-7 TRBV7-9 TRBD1 TGTGCCAGCAGCTCGGGGGACAGGGAGTACGAGCAGTACTTC CASSSGDREYEQYF
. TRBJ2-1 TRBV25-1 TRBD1 TGTGCCAGCAGTGGGGGACAGGGGGCGCTTTACAATGAGCAGTTCTTC CASSGGQGALYNEQFF
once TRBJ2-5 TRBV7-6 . TGTGCCAGCAGCCCGGGGGACAGAGGGTTCCAAGAGACCCAGTACTTC CASSPGDRGFQETQYF
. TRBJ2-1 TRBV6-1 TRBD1 TGTGCCAGCAGTGGCTGGACAGGGGGCGTCTACAATGAGCAGTTCTTC CASSGWTGGVYNEQFF
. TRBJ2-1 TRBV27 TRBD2 TGTGCCAGCAGTCGGTCTAGCGGGGGCTTTTACAATGAGCAGTTCTTC CASSRSSGGFYNEQFF
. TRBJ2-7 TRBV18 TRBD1 TGTGCCAGCTCACTAGGACAGGGCCCAGGCTACGAGCAGTACTTC CASSLGQGPGYEQYF
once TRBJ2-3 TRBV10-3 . TGTGCCATCAGTGAGGCGGGCACAGATACGCAGTATTTT CAISEAGTDTQYF
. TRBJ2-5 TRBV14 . TGTGCCAGCAGCCCGTTGTTGCAGGGAGAGACCCAGTACTTC CASSPLLQGETQYF
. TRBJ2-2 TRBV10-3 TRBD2 TGTGCCATCAGCACTAGCGGGGGGGACACCGGGGAGCTGTTTTTT CAISTSGGDTGELFF
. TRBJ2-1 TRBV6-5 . TGTGCCAGCAGAGACGACTGGATAAACTACAATGAGCAGTTCTTC CASRDDWINYNEQFF
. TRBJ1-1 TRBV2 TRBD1 TGTGCCAGCAGTAATTGGGACAGTAATTTC CASSNWDSNF
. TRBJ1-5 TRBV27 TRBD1 TGTGCCAGCCGTGACAGGGGTAAAAATCAGCCCCAGCATTTT CASRDRGKNQPQHF
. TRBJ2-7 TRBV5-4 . TGTGCCAGCAGCCGAGCTCCGACCTACGAGCAGTACTTC CASSRAPTYEQYF
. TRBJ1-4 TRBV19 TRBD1 TGTGCCAGTCGGGACAGGGGTAATGAAAAACTGTTTTTT CASRDRGNEKLFF
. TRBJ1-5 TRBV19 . TGTGCCAGTAGTATAGCCGGGGAGCCCAATCAGCCCCAGCATTTT CASSIAGEPNQPQHF
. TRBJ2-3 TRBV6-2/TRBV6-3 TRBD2 TGTGCCAGCAGTTACTCGAAATGTCTAGCGGGGCCTAGCACAGATACGCAGTATTTT CASSYSKCLAGPSTDTQYF
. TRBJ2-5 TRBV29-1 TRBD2 TGCAGCGTTGTCTTAGCGGGAGTCCGCGAGACCCAGTACTTC CSVVLAGVRETQYF
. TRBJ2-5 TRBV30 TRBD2 TGTGCCTGGACCCCCGGGAGGGGAGAGACCCAGTACTTC CAWTPGRGETQYF
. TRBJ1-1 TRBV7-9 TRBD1 TGTGCCAGCAGCTCGAGGACAGGGTTGGACACTGAAGCTTTCTTT CASSSRTGLDTEAFF
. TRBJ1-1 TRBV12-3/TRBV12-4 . TGTGCCAGCAGTTCCGATCCACCAGGGAGGACTTTCTTT CASSSDPPGRTFF
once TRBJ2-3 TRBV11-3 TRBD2 TGTGCCAGCAGCCCCACACTAGCGGGAGGGGTAGATACGCAGTATTTT CASSPTLAGGVDTQYF
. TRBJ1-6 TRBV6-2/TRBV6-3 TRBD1 TGTGCCAGCAGTTTAACCGGGACAGGGTCTTCACCCCTCCACTTT CASSLTGTGSSPLHF
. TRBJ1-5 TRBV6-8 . TGTGCCAGCATCCCTAATCAGCCCCAGCATTTT CASIPNQPQHF
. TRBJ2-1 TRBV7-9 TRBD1 TGTGCCAGCAGCTCGCCCGCCGGGACAGGGCGGAATGAGCAGTTCTTC CASSSPAGTGRNEQFF
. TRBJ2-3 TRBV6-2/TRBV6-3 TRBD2 TGTGCCAGCAGCAACCCTAGCGGGGGGCCCCTTCGATTCACAGATACGCAGTATTTT CASSNPSGGPLRFTDTQYF